This section outlines one T cell receptor (beta chain) sequence together with its context. No DNA is given; TCRdb re-called the 5' RACE reads and lists each CDR3 protein once. Its clone listing holds about 110,000 distinct CDR3 sequences. The source of the sample is a study of monozygotic twins with inflammatory bowel disease. There are 12 residues in the CDR3. From germline, CDR1 is SGHAT and CDR2 FQDESV (reference sequence). Material for sequencing was blood. The clonotype was recovered from a human donor with ulcerative colitis or Crohn's disease, or a healthy co-twin of an affected twin (not recorded which). This sequence joins TRBV11-1 and TRBJ2-4; TCRdb picks TRBD2, but there is no DNA to check that call. The CDR3 loop is CASSLDGGIQYF.